This T cell receptor (beta chain) was found in a study of blood T cell repertoires in COVID-19. The overall study: Whether acute or convalescent, the COVID-19 samples came from the United States, Italy and Spain. PBMCs, B-cell-depleted T cells, or T cells provided the cDNA or gDNA that made up the material.

Trimming removed 4 bases from V and 3 bases from J, with 13 bases in between. The CDR3 sequence is 13 residues long. CDR1 and CDR2 from the germline V gene are SQVTM and ANQGSEA. Study processing details: Using reference gene primer amplification, nucleated cell counts were estimated. Sequencing used immunoSEQ multiplex PCR; TCRdb keeps in-frame clones, though not all of them. The V and J calls and clone size are taken from that table; D and trimming were inferred from the DNA. The sample carries fewer than 80,000 clones, about 83% recorded once. Sequenced material: peripheral blood. This clonotype originated in a man aged 25 to 40 with acute or convalescent COVID-19. The chain recombines TRBV29-1 with TRBJ2-7, with TRBD2 as a possible D gene (6 bases). CDR3 sequence: CSVAGGAGYEQYF. The CDR3 DNA follows: TGCAGCGTTGCTGGGGGAGCGGGCTACGAGCAGTACTTC.